The present T cell receptor beta chain was sequenced within a study of blood T cell repertoires in COVID-19. Study summary: COVID-19 samples collected from the United States, Italy and Spain covered acute and convalescent phases. The cDNA or gDNA used as material had been derived from T cells, B-cell-depleted T cells, or PBMCs.

This CDR3 contains 14 residues. In germline, CDR1 is GTSNPN, CDR2 SVGIG (reference sequence). The germline V and J ends were trimmed by 4 bases and 0 bases, with 12 bases remaining between them. In the original processing: The assay estimated nucleated cells by amplifying reference gene primers. Generated by immunoSEQ multiplex PCR, the TCRdb table keeps only in-frame clones and is missing some. The V and J calls and clone size are taken from that table; D and trimming were inferred from the DNA. The table includes 90,000 to 120,000 clones, approximately 88% detected once. Sequenced material: peripheral blood. The chain uses TRBV30 and TRBJ1-2; tentatively, D is TRBD1 (5 bases). This clonotype was sampled from a middle-aged man with active or convalescent COVID-19. CDR3 in amino acids: CAWTSPGANYGYTF. The CDR3 coding sequence is TGTGCCTGGACGAGCCCGGGGGCTAACTATGGCTACACCTTC.